This is a list of T cell receptor beta chains from one sample in a study of cytomegalovirus exposure and HLA in healthy donors. Some clones are missing from TCRdb's copy, which holds only in-frame ones; the method was immunoSEQ multiplex PCR. The data hold 150,000 to 200,000 clones, with 70% observed a single time. Sample: PBMCs. These receptors all come from a man younger than 35 in good health and CMV-seropositive. The CDR3 runs from the conserved cysteine through the conserved F or W. Each record gives: J gene, D gene, clone size, V gene, CDR3 protein, CDR3 DNA. The D gene is left open where the match is weak. For some rows the clone size is stated as once, few or many, or as a class when expanded; others skip it.

>TRBJ2-5|TRBD2|.|TRBV5-6
CASSSLAAGGTQYF
TGTGCCAGCAGCTCTCTCGCAGCGGGAGGGACCCAGTACTTC
>TRBJ2-3|TRBD2|.|TRBV23-1
CASSQRRTSGRNTSTDTQYF
TGCGCCAGCAGTCAACGGAGGACTAGCGGGAGAAATACTAGCACAGATACGCAGTATTTT
>TRBJ1-5|.|.|TRBV2
CASSVRDGNQPQHF
TGTGCCAGCAGTGTGCGGGACGGCAATCAGCCCCAGCATTTT
>TRBJ1-1|TRBD1|.|TRBV27
CASSFNTRGQEPSEAFF
TGTGCCAGCAGTTTCAACACGAGGGGACAGGAGCCCTCTGAAGCTTTCTTT
>TRBJ2-2|.|.|TRBV11-3
CASSFRAGSTGELFF
TGTGCCAGCAGCTTTAGGGCAGGGTCAACCGGGGAGCTGTTTTTT
>TRBJ1-2|.|few|TRBV7-3
CASSPNGGDGYTF
TGTGCCAGCAGCCCCAACGGGGGGGATGGCTACACCTTC
>TRBJ2-2|TRBD1|.|TRBV7-6
CASSLATGGGTGELFF
TGTGCCAGCAGCTTAGCGACAGGGGGCGGCACCGGGGAGCTGTTTTTT
>TRBJ1-2|.|.|TRBV6-5
CASSYSYRVGFYGYTF
TGTGCCAGCAGTTATTCCTACAGGGTAGGGTTCTATGGCTACACCTTC
>TRBJ1-1|TRBD1|.|TRBV5-1
CASSFTGDTEAFF
TGCGCCAGCAGCTTTACAGGGGACACTGAAGCTTTCTTT
>TRBJ1-2|.|.|TRBV13
CASRPHGGNGYTF
TGTGCCAGCAGACCCCACGGGGGGAATGGCTACACCTTC